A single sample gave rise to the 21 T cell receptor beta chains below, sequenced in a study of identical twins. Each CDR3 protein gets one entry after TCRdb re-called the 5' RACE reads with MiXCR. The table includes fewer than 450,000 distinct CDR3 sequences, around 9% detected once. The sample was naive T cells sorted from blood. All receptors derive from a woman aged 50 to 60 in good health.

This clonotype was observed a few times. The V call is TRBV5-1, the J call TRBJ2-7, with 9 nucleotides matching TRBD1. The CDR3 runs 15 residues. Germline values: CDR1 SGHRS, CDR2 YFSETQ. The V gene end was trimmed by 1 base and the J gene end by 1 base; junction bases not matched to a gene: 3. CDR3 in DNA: TGCGCCAGCAGCTTGACAGGGGGCGCTTCCTACGAGCAGTACTTC. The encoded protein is CASSLTGGASYEQYF. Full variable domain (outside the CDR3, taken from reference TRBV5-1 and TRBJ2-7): KAGVTQTPRYLIKTRGQQVTLSCSPISGHRSVSWYQQTPGQGLQFLFEYFSETQRNKGNFPGRFSGRQFSNSRSEMNVSTLELGDSALYLCASSLTGGASYEQYFGPGTRLTVT.

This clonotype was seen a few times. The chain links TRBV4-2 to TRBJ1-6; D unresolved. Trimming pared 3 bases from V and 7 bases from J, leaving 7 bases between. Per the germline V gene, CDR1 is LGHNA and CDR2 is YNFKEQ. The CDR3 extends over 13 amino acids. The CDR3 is CASSQVLNSPLHF. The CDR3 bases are TGTGCCAGCAGCCAGGTACTGAATTCACCCCTCCACTTT.

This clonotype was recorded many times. The CDR3 region is CASRGTSGENIQYF. CDR3 DNA sequence: TGCGCCAGCAGAGGGACTAGCGGAGAAAACATTCAGTACTTC. The chain carries TRBV4-1 and TRBJ2-4; 11 nucleotides align to TRBD2. V lost 6 bases, J lost 5 bases, and 3 bases stayed unmatched. The CDR3 covers 14 residues. CDR1 is MGHRA, CDR2 YSYEKL, per germline.

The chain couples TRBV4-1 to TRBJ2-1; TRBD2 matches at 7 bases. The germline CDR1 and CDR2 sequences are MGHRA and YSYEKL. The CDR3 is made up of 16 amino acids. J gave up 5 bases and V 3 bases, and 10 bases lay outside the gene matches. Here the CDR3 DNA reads TGCGCCAGCAGCCAGGTTGGGGGGAGGGCGGACAATGAGCAGTTCTTC. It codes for CASSQVGGRADNEQFF.

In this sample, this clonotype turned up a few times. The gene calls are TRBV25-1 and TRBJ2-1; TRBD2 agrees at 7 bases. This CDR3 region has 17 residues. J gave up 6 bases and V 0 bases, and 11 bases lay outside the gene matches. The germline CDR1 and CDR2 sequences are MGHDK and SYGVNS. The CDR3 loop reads CASSEYKAAGRGNEQFF. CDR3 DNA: TGTGCCAGCAGTGAATATAAGGCAGCGGGACGAGGCAATGAGCAGTTCTTC.

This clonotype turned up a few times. The CDR3 reads CSVLQGNGEAFF. The CDR3 DNA is TGCAGCGTCCTACAGGGTAATGGTGAAGCTTTCTTT. The V gene is TRBV29-1, the J gene TRBJ1-1; a weak D match, TRBD1 (6 bases). This CDR3 has 12 amino acids. Trimming stripped 6 bases from V and 7 bases from J, with 15 bases between. Germline-derived CDR1 and CDR2 are SQVTM and ANQGSEA.

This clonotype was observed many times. The CDR3 reads CASSFSNPRTGEQYV. Written as DNA, the CDR3 is TGCGCCAGCAGCTTTTCCAACCCTAGGACTGGCGAGCAGTACGTC. V usage is TRBV5-1 and J usage is TRBJ2-7, with a tentative D call TRBD2 (5 bases). This CDR3 contains 15 residues. Germline V lookup: CDR1 SGHRS, CDR2 YFSETQ. Trimming removed 2 bases at V and 6 bases at J, with 18 bases between.

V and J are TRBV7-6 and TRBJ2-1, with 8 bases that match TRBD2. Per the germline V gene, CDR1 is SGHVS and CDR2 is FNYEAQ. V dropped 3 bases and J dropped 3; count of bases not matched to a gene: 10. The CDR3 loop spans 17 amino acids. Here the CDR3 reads CASSLNSGDLFYNEQFF. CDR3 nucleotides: TGTGCCAGCAGCTTGAATAGCGGGGACTTATTCTACAATGAGCAGTTCTTC.

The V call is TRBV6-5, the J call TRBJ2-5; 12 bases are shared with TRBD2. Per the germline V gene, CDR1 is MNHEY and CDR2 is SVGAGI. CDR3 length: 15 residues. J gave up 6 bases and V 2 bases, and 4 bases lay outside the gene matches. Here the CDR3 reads CASSYTRTSGKTQYF. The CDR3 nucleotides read TGTGCCAGCAGTTACACAAGGACTAGCGGGAAGACCCAGTACTTC.

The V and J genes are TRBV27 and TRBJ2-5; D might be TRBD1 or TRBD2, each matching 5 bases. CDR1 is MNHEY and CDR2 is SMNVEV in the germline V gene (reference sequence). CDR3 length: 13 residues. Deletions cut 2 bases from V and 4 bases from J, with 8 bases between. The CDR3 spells CASSLGGTETQYF. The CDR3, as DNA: TGTGCCAGCAGTTTAGGGGGAACAGAGACCCAGTACTTC.

The CDR3 nucleotides are TGTGCCAGCAGCGAAACTTGGACCGGGGAGCTGTTTTTT. Translated, it gives CASSETWTGELFF. J is TRBJ2-2 and V is TRBV9; D remains ambiguous. The CDR3 covers 13 residues. V lost 3 bases and J 5 bases, leaving 8 bases between the germline ends. The germline CDR1 and CDR2 sequences are SGDLS and YYNGEE.

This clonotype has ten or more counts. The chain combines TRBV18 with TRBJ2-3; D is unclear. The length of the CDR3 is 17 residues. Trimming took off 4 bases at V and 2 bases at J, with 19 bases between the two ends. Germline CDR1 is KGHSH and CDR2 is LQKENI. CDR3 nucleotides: TGTGCCAGCTCACGACGTTCGGACCACCCTACCACAGATACGCAGTATTTT. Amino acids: CASSRRSDHPTTDTQYF. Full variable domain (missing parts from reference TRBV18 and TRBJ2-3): NAGVMQNPRHLVRRRGQEARLRCSPMKGHSHVYWYRQLPEEGLKFMVYLQKENIIDESGMPKERFSAEFPKEGPSILRIQQVVRGDSAAYFCASSRRSDHPTTDTQYFGPGTRLTVL.

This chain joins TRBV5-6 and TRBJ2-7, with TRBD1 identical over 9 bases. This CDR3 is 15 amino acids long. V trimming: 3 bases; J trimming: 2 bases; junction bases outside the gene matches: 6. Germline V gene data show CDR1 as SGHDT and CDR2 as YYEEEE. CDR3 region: CASSSGTGLTYEQYF. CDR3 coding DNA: TGTGCCAGCAGCTCTGGGACAGGGTTGACCTACGAGCAGTACTTC.

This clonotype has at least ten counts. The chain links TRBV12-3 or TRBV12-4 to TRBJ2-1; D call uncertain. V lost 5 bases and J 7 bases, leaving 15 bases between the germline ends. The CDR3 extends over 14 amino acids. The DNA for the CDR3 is TGTGCCAGCAGTCCCCCCCTAGGTCCGAATGAGCAGTTCTTC. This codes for CASSPPLGPNEQFF.

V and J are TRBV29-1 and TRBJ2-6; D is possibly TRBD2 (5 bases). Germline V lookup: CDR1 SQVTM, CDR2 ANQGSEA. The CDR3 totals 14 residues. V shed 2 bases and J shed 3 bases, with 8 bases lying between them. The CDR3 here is CSVETGNGANVLTF. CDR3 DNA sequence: TGCAGCGTTGAAACCGGGAATGGGGCCAACGTCCTGACTTTC.

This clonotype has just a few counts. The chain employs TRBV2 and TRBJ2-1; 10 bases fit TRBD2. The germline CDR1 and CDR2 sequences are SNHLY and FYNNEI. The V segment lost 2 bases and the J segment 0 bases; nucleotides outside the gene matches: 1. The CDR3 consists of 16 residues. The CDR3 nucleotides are TGTGCCAGCAGTGAAAGCGGGAGGGGCTCCTACAATGAGCAGTTCTTC. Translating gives CASSESGRGSYNEQFF.

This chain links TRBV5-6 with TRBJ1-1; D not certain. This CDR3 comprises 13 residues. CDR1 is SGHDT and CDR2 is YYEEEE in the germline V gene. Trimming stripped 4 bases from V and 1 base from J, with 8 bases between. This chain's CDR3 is CASSHTPNTEAFF. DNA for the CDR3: TGTGCCAGCAGCCACACACCGAACACTGAAGCTTTCTTT.

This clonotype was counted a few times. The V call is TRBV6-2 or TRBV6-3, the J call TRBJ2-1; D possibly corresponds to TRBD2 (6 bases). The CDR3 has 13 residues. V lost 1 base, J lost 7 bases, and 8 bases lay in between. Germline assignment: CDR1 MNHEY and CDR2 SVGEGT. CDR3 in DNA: TGTGCCAGCAGTTACTTGACTAGAAATGAGCAGTTCTTC. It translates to CASSYLTRNEQFF.

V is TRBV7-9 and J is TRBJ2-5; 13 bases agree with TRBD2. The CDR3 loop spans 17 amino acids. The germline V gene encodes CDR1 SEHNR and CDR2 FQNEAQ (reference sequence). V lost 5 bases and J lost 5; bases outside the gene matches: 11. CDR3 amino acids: CASSALAGGVLGETQYF. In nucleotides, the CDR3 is TGTGCCAGCAGCGCACTAGCGGGAGGGGTACTTGGTGAGACCCAGTACTTC.

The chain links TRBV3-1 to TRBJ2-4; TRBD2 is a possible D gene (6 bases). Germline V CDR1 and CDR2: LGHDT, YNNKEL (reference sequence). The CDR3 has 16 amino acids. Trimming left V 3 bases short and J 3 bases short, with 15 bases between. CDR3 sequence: CASSQSPGEDKNIQYF. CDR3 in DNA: TGTGCCAGCAGCCAGTCACCGGGAGAGGACAAAAACATTCAGTACTTC. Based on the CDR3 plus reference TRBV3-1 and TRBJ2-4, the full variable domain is DTAVSQTPKYLVTQMGNDKSIKCEQNLGHDTMYWYKQDSKKFLKIMFSYNNKELIINETVPNRFSPKSPDKAHLNLHINSLELGDSAVYFCASSQSPGEDKNIQYFGAGTRLSVL.

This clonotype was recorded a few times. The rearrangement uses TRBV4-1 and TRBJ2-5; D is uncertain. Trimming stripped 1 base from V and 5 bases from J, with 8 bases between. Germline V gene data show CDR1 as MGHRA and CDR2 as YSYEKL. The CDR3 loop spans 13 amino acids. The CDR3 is CASSQVPLETQYF. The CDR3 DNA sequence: TGCGCCAGCAGCCAAGTTCCTCTCGAGACCCAGTACTTC.